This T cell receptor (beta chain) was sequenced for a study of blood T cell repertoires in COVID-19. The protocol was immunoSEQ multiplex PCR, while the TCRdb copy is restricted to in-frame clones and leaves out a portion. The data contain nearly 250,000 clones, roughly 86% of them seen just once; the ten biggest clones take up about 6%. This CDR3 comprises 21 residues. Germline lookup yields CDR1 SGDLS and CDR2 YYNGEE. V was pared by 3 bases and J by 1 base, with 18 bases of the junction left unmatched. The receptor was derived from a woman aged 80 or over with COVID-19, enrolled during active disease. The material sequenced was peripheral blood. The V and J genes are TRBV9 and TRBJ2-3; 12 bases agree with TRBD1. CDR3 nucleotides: TGTGCCAGCAGCGGGGACAGGGGGCGGTCTAGCGGGAGCCGAGGCACAGATACGCAGTATTTT. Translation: CASSGDRGRSSGSRGTDTQYF.